This T cell receptor (beta chain) was sequenced in a study of T cell repertoires in cytomegalovirus infection. About the research overall: Both recently identified HLA-C-restricted and well-studied HLA-B-restricted CMV epitopes were used in the study. Study conclusions and caveats: Clonotype analysis showed dominance of the ex vivo response by HLA-C-restricted CMV-specific TCR beta clonotypes.

This clonotype was seen ten or more times. Its antigen is still unknown. Trimming stripped 3 bases from V and 6 bases from J, with 20 bases between. In germline, CDR1 is MDHEN, CDR2 SYDVKM. The length of the CDR3 is 16 residues. TCRdb itself ran the reads through MiXCR, one entry per CDR3 protein. The data contain roughly 800,000 distinct CDR3 sequences, almost 30% of them singletons. The sample was cultured CD8+ T cells from PBMCs, taken from culture after CMV antigen stimulation. The TCR was taken from a human donor in good health (CMV status not recorded). Some clones in this sample may be carry-over from other donors' samples. The chain joins TRBV28 to TRBJ1-1; D might be TRBD1 (5 bases). The CDR3 loop is CASSLMQGPKGAEAFF. CDR3 sequence (DNA): TGTGCCAGCAGTTTGATGCAGGGACCGAAAGGGGCTGAAGCTTTCTTT.